The T cell receptor beta chain described here comes from a study of early T cells in non-severe SARS-CoV-2 infection. The V segment lost 4 bases and the J segment 2 bases; nucleotides outside the gene matches: 5. The CDR3 is 14 amino acids. Germline CDR1 MDHEN, CDR2 SYDVKM. TCRdb re-called the 5' RACE reads through MiXCR, storing one row per CDR3 protein. The sample includes 80,000 or so distinct CDR3 sequences, roughly 12% of them seen just once. The TCR was taken from an adult who was a healthcare worker with PCR-confirmed SARS-CoV-2 infection or an uninfected control (not recorded which). V gene TRBV28 combines with J gene TRBJ2-7; 7 positions match TRBD1. The source material was whole blood. In DNA, the CDR3 is TGTGCCAGCAGTTCACAGGGGTCCCCCTACGAGCAGTACTTC. Encoded protein: CASSSQGSPYEQYF.